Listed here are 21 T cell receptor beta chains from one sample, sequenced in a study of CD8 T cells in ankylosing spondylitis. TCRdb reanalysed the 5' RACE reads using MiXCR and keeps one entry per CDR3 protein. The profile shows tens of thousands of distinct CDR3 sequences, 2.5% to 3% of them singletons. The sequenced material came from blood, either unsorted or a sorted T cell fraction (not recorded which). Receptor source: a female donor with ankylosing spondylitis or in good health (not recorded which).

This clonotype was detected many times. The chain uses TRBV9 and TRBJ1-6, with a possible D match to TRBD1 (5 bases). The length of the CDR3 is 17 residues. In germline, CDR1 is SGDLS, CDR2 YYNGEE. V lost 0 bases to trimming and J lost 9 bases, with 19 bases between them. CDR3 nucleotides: TGTGCCAGCAGCGTAGACCCTAGAGGAGGGGACGGTTCACCCCTCCACTTT. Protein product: CASSVDPRGGDGSPLHF.

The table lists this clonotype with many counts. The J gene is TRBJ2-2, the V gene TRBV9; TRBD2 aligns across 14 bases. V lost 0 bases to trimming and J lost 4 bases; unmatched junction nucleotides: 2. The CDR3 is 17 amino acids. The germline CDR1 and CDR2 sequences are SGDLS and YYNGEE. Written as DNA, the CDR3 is TGTGCCAGCAGCGTAGAGACTAGCGGGGGGGCCACCGGGGAGCTGTTTTTT. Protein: CASSVETSGGATGELFF.

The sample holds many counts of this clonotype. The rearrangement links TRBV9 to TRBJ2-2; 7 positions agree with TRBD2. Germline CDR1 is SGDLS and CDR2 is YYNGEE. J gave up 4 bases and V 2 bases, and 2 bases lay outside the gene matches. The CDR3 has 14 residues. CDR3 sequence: CASSVGTTTGELFF. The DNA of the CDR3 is TGTGCCAGCAGCGTTGGGACTACCACCGGGGAGCTGTTTTTT.

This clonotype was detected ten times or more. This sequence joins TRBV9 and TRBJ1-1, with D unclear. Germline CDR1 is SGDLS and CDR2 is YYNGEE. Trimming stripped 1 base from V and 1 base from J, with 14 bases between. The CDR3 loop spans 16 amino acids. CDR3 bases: TGTGCCAGCAGCGTAAATTTCGCCGGTACGAACACTGAAGCTTTCTTT. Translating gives CASSVNFAGTNTEAFF.

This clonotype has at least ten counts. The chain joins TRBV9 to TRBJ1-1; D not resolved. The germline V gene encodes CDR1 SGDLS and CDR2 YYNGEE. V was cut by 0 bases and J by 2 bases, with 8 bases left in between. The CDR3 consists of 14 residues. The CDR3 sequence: CASSVVAENTEAFF. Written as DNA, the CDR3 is TGTGCCAGCAGCGTAGTGGCAGAAAACACTGAAGCTTTCTTT.

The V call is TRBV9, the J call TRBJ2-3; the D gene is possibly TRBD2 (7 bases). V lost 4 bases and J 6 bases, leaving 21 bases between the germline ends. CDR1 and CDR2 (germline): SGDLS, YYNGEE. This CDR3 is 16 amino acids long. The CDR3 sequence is CASSPRDGGAKDTQYF. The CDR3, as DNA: TGTGCCAGCAGCCCGCGCGATGGGGGGGCCAAGGATACGCAGTATTTT.

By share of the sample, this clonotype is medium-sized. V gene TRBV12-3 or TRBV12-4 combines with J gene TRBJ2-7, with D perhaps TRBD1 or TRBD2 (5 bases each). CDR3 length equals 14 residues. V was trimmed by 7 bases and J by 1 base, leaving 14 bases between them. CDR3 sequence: CASNTGTSSYEQYF. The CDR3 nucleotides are TGTGCCAGCAACACCGGGACGTCTTCCTACGAGCAGTACTTC.

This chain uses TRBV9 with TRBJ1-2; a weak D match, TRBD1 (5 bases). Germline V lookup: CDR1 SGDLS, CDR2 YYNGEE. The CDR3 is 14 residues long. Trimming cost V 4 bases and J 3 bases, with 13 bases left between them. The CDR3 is CASSSRGIDYGYTF. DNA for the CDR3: TGTGCCAGCAGCTCTAGGGGAATCGACTATGGCTACACCTTC. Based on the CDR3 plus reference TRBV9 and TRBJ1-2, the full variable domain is DSGVTQTPKHLITATGQRVTLRCSPRSGDLSVYWYQQSLDQGLQFLIQYYNGEERAKGNILERFSAQQFPDLHSELNLSSLELGDSALYFCASSSRGIDYGYTFGSGTRLTVV.

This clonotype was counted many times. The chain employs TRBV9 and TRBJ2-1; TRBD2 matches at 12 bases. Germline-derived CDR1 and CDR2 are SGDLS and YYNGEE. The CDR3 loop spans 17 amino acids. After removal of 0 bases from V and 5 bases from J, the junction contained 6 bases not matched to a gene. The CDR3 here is CASSVGLAGGPHNEQFF. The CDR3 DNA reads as TGTGCCAGCAGCGTAGGGCTAGCGGGAGGGCCCCACAATGAGCAGTTCTTC.

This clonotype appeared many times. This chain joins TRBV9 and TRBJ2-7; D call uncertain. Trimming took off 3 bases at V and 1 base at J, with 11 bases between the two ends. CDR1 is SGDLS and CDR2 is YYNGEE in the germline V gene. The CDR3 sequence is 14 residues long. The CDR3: CASSARPDSYEQYF. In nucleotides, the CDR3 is TGTGCCAGCAGCGCAAGACCCGATTCCTACGAGCAGTACTTC.

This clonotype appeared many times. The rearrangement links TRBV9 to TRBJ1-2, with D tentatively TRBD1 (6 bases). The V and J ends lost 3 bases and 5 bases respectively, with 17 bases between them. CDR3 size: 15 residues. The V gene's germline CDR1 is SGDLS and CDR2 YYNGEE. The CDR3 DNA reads TGTGCCAGCAGCGCCCAGACCGGGGGCGGTTATGGCTACACCTTC. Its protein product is CASSAQTGGGYGYTF.

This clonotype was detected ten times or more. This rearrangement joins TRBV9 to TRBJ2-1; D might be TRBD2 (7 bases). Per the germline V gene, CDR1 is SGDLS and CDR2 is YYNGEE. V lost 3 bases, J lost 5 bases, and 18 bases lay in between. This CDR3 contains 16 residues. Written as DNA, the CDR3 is TGTGCCAGCAGCGCAGGCCCGGGGGGCCAAAACAATGAGCAGTTCTTC. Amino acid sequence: CASSAGPGGQNNEQFF. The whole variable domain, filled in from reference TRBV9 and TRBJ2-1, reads DSGVTQTPKHLITATGQRVTLRCSPRSGDLSVYWYQQSLDQGLQFLIQYYNGEERAKGNILERFSAQQFPDLHSELNLSSLELGDSALYFCASSAGPGGQNNEQFFGPGTRLTVL.

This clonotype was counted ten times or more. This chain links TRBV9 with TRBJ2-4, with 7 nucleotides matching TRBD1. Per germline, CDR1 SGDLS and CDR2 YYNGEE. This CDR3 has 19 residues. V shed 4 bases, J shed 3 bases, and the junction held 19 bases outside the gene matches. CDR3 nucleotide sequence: TGTGCCAGCAGCCCGAGCTCCGGGACAGCTGAGAGGAGCAAAAACATTCAGTACTTC. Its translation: CASSPSSGTAERSKNIQYF.

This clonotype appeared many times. The DNA of the CDR3 is TGTGCCAGCAGCGCCGGCCCTGGGGGAGCACCTCCGAACACCGGGGAGCTGTTTTTT. As protein: CASSAGPGGAPPNTGELFF. V and J are TRBV9 and TRBJ2-2, with D possibly called TRBD1 or TRBD2 (5 bases each). The germline CDR1 and CDR2 sequences are SGDLS and YYNGEE. V lost 3 bases and J lost 0, with 21 bases in between. The CDR3 is 19 residues long.

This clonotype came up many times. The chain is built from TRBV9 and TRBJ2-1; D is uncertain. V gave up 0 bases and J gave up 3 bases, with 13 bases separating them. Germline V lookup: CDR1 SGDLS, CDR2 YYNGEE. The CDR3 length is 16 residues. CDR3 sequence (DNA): TGTGCCAGCAGCGTAGCCAACTTCGAAGGCTACAATGAGCAGTTCTTC. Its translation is CASSVANFEGYNEQFF.

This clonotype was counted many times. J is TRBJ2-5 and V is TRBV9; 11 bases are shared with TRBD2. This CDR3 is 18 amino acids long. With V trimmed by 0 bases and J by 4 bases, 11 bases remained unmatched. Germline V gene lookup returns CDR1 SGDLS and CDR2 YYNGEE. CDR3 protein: CASSVAPGSGRAGETQYF. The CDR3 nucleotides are TGTGCCAGCAGCGTAGCCCCCGGTAGCGGGAGGGCCGGAGAGACCCAGTACTTC.

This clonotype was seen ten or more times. CDR3: CASSVGTGREPTDTQYF. For the CDR3, the DNA is TGTGCCAGCAGCGTAGGGACAGGGCGAGAACCCACAGATACGCAGTATTTT. The chain recombines TRBV9 with TRBJ2-3; 8 bases are shared with TRBD1. Looked up from germline, CDR1 is SGDLS and CDR2 is YYNGEE. The junction had 8 bases not matched to a gene; V was cut back by 0 bases and J by 2 bases. There are 17 residues in the CDR3.

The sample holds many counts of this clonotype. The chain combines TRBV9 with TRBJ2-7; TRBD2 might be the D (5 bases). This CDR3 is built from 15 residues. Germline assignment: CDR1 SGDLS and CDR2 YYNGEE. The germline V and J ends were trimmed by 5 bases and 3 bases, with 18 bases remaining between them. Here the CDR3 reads CASSLSEGLSYEQYF. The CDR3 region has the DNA TGTGCCAGCAGTCTCAGCGAGGGTTTGAGCTACGAGCAGTACTTC.

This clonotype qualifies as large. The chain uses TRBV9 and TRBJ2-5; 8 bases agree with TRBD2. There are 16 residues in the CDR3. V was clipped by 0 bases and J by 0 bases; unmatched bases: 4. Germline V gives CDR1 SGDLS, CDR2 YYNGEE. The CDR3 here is CASSVVGAGDQETQYF. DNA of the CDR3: TGTGCCAGCAGCGTAGTTGGAGCGGGAGACCAAGAGACCCAGTACTTC.

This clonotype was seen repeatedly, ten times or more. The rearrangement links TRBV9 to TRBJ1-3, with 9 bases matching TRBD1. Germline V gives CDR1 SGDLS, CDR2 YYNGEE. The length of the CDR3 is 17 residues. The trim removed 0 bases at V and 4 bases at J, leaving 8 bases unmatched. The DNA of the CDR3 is TGTGCCAGCAGCGTAGATGGCACAGGGGGCGGCGGAAACACCATATATTTT. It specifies CASSVDGTGGGGNTIYF.

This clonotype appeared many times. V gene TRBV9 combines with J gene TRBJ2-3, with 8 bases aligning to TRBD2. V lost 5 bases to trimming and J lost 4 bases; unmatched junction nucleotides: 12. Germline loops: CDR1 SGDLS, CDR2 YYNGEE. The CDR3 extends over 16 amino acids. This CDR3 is CASRRGTSGLSDTQYF. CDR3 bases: TGTGCCAGCAGGAGGGGAACTAGCGGTTTGTCAGATACGCAGTATTTT.